This entry describes one TCR beta chain. There is no known antigen for this receptor. Base-call qualities are not available, and no considerably larger clone is one nucleotide away. Sample treatment or condition, as interpreted from the label and publication: in vitro stimulation with specific CMV peptide epitopes to enrich CMV-specific T cells. The data were taken from a study of T cell repertoires in cytomegalovirus infection (dated by TCRdb to between 2018 and 2020). Study-level background: The peptide stimulations were aimed at well-studied HLA-B-restricted epitopes as well as recently identified HLA-C-restricted CMV epitopes, whose presentation resists viral immunomodulation. The HLA type of each donor mattered for the analysis, because public TCR beta signatures pointed to carriage of CMV infection along with the matching HLA type. Points the paper makes about the study in general: In both this cohort and an independent cohort of over 350 donors, the cumulative frequency of public TCR beta family members distinguished carriers of CMV infection plus the relevant HLA type. The ex vivo response was dominated by HLA-C-restricted CMV-specific TCR beta clonotypes, which also provided the single most frequent clonotype in two of eight donors.

Sequencing took place on an Illumina HiSeq 1500. TCRdb applied fastp at Q25 and MiXCR to the public reads, then kept only in-frame beta chains. Duplicate CDR3 protein sequences are folded into a single record with the most common DNA and genes. This sample comprises around 900,000 distinct CDR3 sequences, roughly 31% of them detected only once. The biggest ten clones account for roughly 12% of the sample. V is pared back by 0 bases and J by 5 bases, with 8 bases lying between the germline termini. The cysteine opens and the phenylalanine closes a CDR3 of 14 amino acids. Only CDR3 DNA remains: 42 bases, in frame from the first base. Reading the germline V gene (reference sequence) gives CDR1 PRHDT and CDR2 FYEKMQ.

The sample here was cultured CD8+ T cells from PBMCs, taken from culture after CMV antigen stimulation. This receptor was identified in a human donor in good health (CMV status not recorded). Some clones in this sample may be carry-over from other donors' samples. Recombination linked TRBV13 to TRBJ2-1; no D gene can be assigned with confidence. The nucleotide sequence is given as TGTGCCAGCAGCTTAGGGCTAGGGAACAATGAGCAGTTCTTC. Translation gives CASSLGLGNNEQFF.